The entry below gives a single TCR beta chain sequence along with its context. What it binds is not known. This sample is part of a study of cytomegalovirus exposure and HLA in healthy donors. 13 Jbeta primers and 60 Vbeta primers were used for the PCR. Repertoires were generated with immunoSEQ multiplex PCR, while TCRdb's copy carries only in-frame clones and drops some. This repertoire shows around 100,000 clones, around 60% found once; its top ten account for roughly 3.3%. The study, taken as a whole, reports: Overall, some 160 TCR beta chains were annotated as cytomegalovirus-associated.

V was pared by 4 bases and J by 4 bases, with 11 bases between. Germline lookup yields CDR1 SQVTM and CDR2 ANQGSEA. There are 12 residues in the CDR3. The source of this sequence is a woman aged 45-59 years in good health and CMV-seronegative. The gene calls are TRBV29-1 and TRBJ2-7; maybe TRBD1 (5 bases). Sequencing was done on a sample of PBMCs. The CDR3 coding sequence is TGCAGCGTTGTCGAGACAGCGTACGAGCAGTACTTC. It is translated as CSVVETAYEQYF.